Listed below are T cell receptor beta chains from one sample, sequenced in a study of blood T cell repertoires in COVID-19. Sequencing used immunoSEQ multiplex PCR; TCRdb keeps in-frame clones, though not all of them. This sample has about 480,000 clones, with roughly 90% found just once. Sequencing was done on a sample of PBMCs or T cells enriched from blood (not recorded which). Receptor source: a woman aged 40 to 50 who had recovered from COVID-19. The CDR3 runs from the conserved cysteine through the conserved F or W. The D gene is left open where the match is weak. Expanded clones are given a class, and other clones once, few, many or no size at all.

size | D | length | J | V | DNA | CDR3
- | - | 15 | TRBJ1-1 | TRBV7-6 | TGTGCCAGCAGCTTAGCGGGCAGGATGAACACTGAAGCTTTCTTT | CASSLAGRMNTEAFF
- | TRBD1 | 13 | TRBJ1-1 | TRBV5-4 | TGTGCCAGCAGCTTGACAGGGGTCACTGAAGCTTTCTTT | CASSLTGVTEAFF
- | TRBD2 | 17 | TRBJ2-7 | TRBV13 | TGTGCCAGCAGCTTAGGGACTAGCGGGAGTAACGGTTACGAGCAGTACTTC | CASSLGTSGSNGYEQYF
- | - | 17 | TRBJ1-2 | TRBV28 | TGTGCCAGCAGTTTAGTTGCACAGGTCCCGCCACACTATGGCTACACCTTC | CASSLVAQVPPHYGYTF
- | - | 15 | TRBJ2-3 | TRBV5-6 | TGTGCCAGCAGCCTCGAATTAGGGGGCACAGATACGCAGTATTTT | CASSLELGGTDTQYF
- | - | 16 | TRBJ1-3 | TRBV5-5 | TGTGCCAGCAGCTTAAGAGGGACGGGGGCTGGAAACACCATATATTTT | CASSLRGTGAGNTIYF
- | TRBD1 | 18 | TRBJ1-3 | TRBV2 | TGTGCCAGCTATTGGAGTACTACAGGGGGCGCTCGGGGAAACACCATATATTTT | CASYWSTTGGARGNTIYF
- | - | 16 | TRBJ2-1 | TRBV11-3 | TGTGCCAGCAGCTTACGGAGGGCGGGGAGAGGAAATGAGCAGTTCTTC | CASSLRRAGRGNEQFF
- | - | 14 | TRBJ1-2 | TRBV5-4 | TGTGCCAGCAGCGCCGGACACGGATCCTATGGCTACACCTTC | CASSAGHGSYGYTF
- | - | 12 | TRBJ2-5 | TRBV6-4 | TGTGCCAGCAGTTCCGGACAGCCAGTTTGGTACTTC | CASSSGQPVWYF
- | - | 15 | TRBJ1-2 | TRBV11-2 | TGTGCCAGCAGCTTAGATAGTGACAGGATTTATGGCTACACCTTC | CASSLDSDRIYGYTF
- | TRBD1 | 16 | TRBJ1-1 | TRBV18 | TGTGCCAGCTCAGCGGGACAGGGGGCATATCGCGCTGAAGCTTTCTTT | CASSAGQGAYRAEAFF
- | - | 12 | TRBJ1-2 | TRBV7-2 | TGTGCCAGCAGCCCGCCGGGGGTTGGCTACACCTTC | CASSPPGVGYTF
- | - | 15 | TRBJ1-6 | TRBV4-3 | TGCGCCAGCAGCCAAGACGTCAGGGATAATTCACCCCTCCACTTT | CASSQDVRDNSPLHF
few | - | 14 | TRBJ2-7 | TRBV5-4 | TGTGCCAGCAGCTTGGGTAGTGCGGTGTACGAGCAGTACTTC | CASSLGSAVYEQYF
- | - | 16 | TRBJ2-1 | TRBV18 | TGTGCCAGCTCACCCCCTTCCGACAGGTCTGGGAATGAGCAGTTCTTC | CASSPPSDRSGNEQFF
- | TRBD1 | 14 | TRBJ1-1 | TRBV7-9 | TGTGCCAGCAGCTCCCTCTTTGGGACAGTAAAAGCTTTCTTT | CASSSLFGTVKAFF
- | - | 13 | TRBJ2-5 | TRBV5-4 | TGTGCCAGCAGCTTGGAAAGCGGAGAGACCCAGTACTTC | CASSLESGETQYF
- | - | 12 | TRBJ1-5 | TRBV5-8 | TGTGCCAGCAGCTTCTTTAATCAGCCCCAGCATTTT | CASSFFNQPQHF
- | TRBD2 | 19 | TRBJ2-7 | TRBV5-4 | TGTGCCAGCAGCTCACCTCGGGGGGGGACTAGCGGGCCACTGTACGAGCAGTACTTC | CASSSPRGGTSGPLYEQYF
once | - | 13 | TRBJ1-4 | TRBV19 | TGTGCCAGTAGTAGGCCTCAGGGTACGGAACTGTTTTTT | CASSRPQGTELFF
- | TRBD2 | 14 | TRBJ2-5 | TRBV5-6 | TGTGCCAGCAGCCGCGGGAGTCCCCAAGAGACCCAGTACTTC | CASSRGSPQETQYF
- | - | 13 | TRBJ2-7 | TRBV3-1/TRBV3-2 | TGTGCCAGCAGCCGGACAAGCTCCTACGAGCAGTACTTC | CASSRTSSYEQYF
- | - | 13 | TRBJ1-4 | TRBV6-5 | TGTGCCAGCAGTTACACGGGGGATGAAAAACTGTTTTTT | CASSYTGDEKLFF
once | - | 15 | TRBJ2-1 | TRBV2 | TGTGCCAGCAGTGCGTATTATGGTCGAGGAAATGAGCAGTTCTTC | CASSAYYGRGNEQFF
- | - | 15 | TRBJ2-7 | TRBV4-3 | TGCGCCAGCAGCCAAGATCGGCAGGGATTCTACGAGCAGTACTTC | CASSQDRQGFYEQYF
few | - | 14 | TRBJ2-2 | TRBV30 | TGTGCCTGGAGTGTAGCGAGGAACACCGGGGAGCTGTTTTTT | CAWSVARNTGELFF